A selection of T cell receptor beta chains follows, all from one sample in a study of T cell repertoires in cytomegalovirus infection. Their specific antigens are unknown. From the reads, TCRdb called clonotypes with MiXCR, one entry per CDR3 protein. The sample lists 550,000 to 850,000 distinct CDR3 sequences; 33% were seen once. The specimen was cultured PBMCs, collected from culture after CMV antigen stimulation. These receptors originate from a human donor in good health (CMV status not recorded). Some clones in this sample may be carry-over from other donors' samples. Each CDR3 is given with its conserved first and last residue. The order of the fields is CDR3 protein, CDR3 DNA, CDR3 length, V gene, clone size, J gene, D gene. D genes are given only for firm matches. Only part of the rows carry a size: once, few, many, or a class if the clone is expanded.

CDR3aa: CASSPSGTVAKNIQYF
CDR3nt: TGTGCCAGCAGCCCATCAGGGACAGTAGCCAAAAACATTCAGTACTTC
len: 16
v_gene: TRBV7-2
abundance: many
j_gene: TRBJ2-4
d_gene: TRBD1

CDR3aa: CASSLALGRGADTQYF
CDR3nt: TGTGCCAGCAGCTTAGCGCTAGGCAGGGGAGCAGATACGCAGTATTTT
len: 16
v_gene: TRBV7-6
abundance: few
j_gene: TRBJ2-3
d_gene: -

CDR3aa: CASCLGDTQYF
CDR3nt: TGTGCCAGCTGCCTAGGAGATACGCAGTATTTT
len: 11
v_gene: TRBV11-2
abundance: few
j_gene: TRBJ2-3
d_gene: -

CDR3aa: CSVWVQNTEAFF
CDR3nt: TGCAGCGTTTGGGTCCAAAACACTGAAGCTTTCTTT
len: 12
v_gene: TRBV29-1
abundance: -
j_gene: TRBJ1-1
d_gene: -

CDR3aa: CASSLGLSSEQYF
CDR3nt: TGTGCCAGCAGCTTAGGATTAAGTAGCGAGCAGTACTTC
len: 13
v_gene: TRBV7-2
abundance: many
j_gene: TRBJ2-7
d_gene: -

CDR3aa: CASRGSSSNTGELFF
CDR3nt: TGTGCCAGCAGGGGGTCGTCGTCGAACACCGGGGAGCTGTTTTTT
len: 15
v_gene: TRBV2
abundance: few
j_gene: TRBJ2-2
d_gene: -

CDR3aa: CASSMEGAPSNYGYTF
CDR3nt: TGTGCCAGCAGCATGGAGGGGGCTCCTTCTAACTATGGCTACACCTTC
len: 16
v_gene: TRBV7-6
abundance: few
j_gene: TRBJ1-2
d_gene: TRBD1

CDR3aa: CASSPGGSRSGNTIYF
CDR3nt: TGTGCCAGCAGCCCCGGAGGCAGCCGCTCTGGAAACACCATATATTTT
len: 16
v_gene: TRBV7-2
abundance: many
j_gene: TRBJ1-3
d_gene: -

CDR3aa: CASSLASTGEEKLFF
CDR3nt: TGTGCCAGCAGCTTAGCGTCGACAGGGGAGGAAAAACTGTTTTTT
len: 15
v_gene: TRBV7-2
abundance: many
j_gene: TRBJ1-4
d_gene: TRBD1

CDR3aa: CASTRGTGDYEQYF
CDR3nt: TGTGCCAGCACCCGCGGGACAGGGGACTACGAGCAGTACTTC
len: 14
v_gene: TRBV7-9
abundance: -
j_gene: TRBJ2-7
d_gene: TRBD1

CDR3aa: CASSWGVAGGLDTQYF
CDR3nt: TGCGCCAGCAGCTGGGGCGTAGCGGGGGGGCTGGATACGCAGTATTTT
len: 16
v_gene: TRBV5-1
abundance: -
j_gene: TRBJ2-3
d_gene: TRBD2

CDR3aa: CASSLAGRGTGELFF
CDR3nt: TGTGCCAGCAGCTTAGCGGGACGGGGCACCGGGGAGCTGTTTTTT
len: 15
v_gene: TRBV7-8
abundance: many
j_gene: TRBJ2-2
d_gene: -

CDR3aa: CASSVRDRADTQYF
CDR3nt: TGTGCCAGCAGCGTCCGAGACAGGGCAGATACGCAGTATTTT
len: 14
v_gene: TRBV9
abundance: few
j_gene: TRBJ2-3
d_gene: TRBD1

CDR3aa: CASSEGTGVNYGYTF
CDR3nt: TGTGCCAGCAGTGAAGGGACAGGGGTTAACTATGGCTACACCTTC
len: 15
v_gene: TRBV6-1
abundance: -
j_gene: TRBJ1-2
d_gene: TRBD1

CDR3aa: CASSSTAEQFF
CDR3nt: TGTGCCAGCAGCTCGACCGCTGAGCAGTTCTTC
len: 11
v_gene: TRBV7-2
abundance: few
j_gene: TRBJ2-1
d_gene: -

CDR3aa: CASIGRGAIYEQYF
CDR3nt: TGTGCCAGCATCGGTCGAGGGGCGATATACGAGCAGTACTTC
len: 14
v_gene: TRBV6-2/TRBV6-3
abundance: -
j_gene: TRBJ2-7
d_gene: -

CDR3aa: CASSPTTQPLNTDTQYF
CDR3nt: TGTGCCAGCAGCCCTACGACGCAGCCCCTGAACACAGATACGCAGTATTTT
len: 17
v_gene: TRBV7-9
abundance: -
j_gene: TRBJ2-3
d_gene: -

CDR3aa: CASSQRTGDIQYF
CDR3nt: TGCGCCAGCAGCCAGAGGACAGGGGACATTCAGTACTTC
len: 13
v_gene: TRBV4-1
abundance: few
j_gene: TRBJ2-4
d_gene: TRBD1